Shown below are 9 T cell receptor delta chains from a single sample sequenced in a study of Vδ1+ human thymocytes (dated by TCRdb to the late 2010s). These receptors' antigens are unknown. On the study overall, not on this receptor specifically: The thymic TRG and TRD repertoires appeared highly polyclonal, with Gaussian CDR3 length distributions, in contrast to the oligoclonal repertoires of peripheral blood.

The data were produced on an Illumina MiSeq. RNA extraction was carried out with the RNeasy mini kit, and reverse transcription was then done using Superscript III. To generate the CDR3 amplicons, a multiplex PCR was run using pooled V-gene forward primers together with a constant-region reverse primer that carried Illumina adaptor overhangs. TCRdb recomputed clones from the public reads with CATT; identical DNA rows were then combined. The sample table shows tens of thousands of delta-chain clones, and approximately 30% are seen once. The biggest ten clones account for approximately 1.4% of the sample. Sequencing input: Vdelta1+ gamma-delta thymocytes from the thymus. This sample's cell subset or site label indicates: FACS-sorted CD3+ TCRalphabeta- TCRVdelta1+ TCRVdelta2- thymocytes. All receptors derive from a boy less than two years old who had congenital heart surgery.

Worth noting for this clone: This may come from a read error, since a much larger clone is one base off. This chain joins TRDV1 and TRDJ1; 10 nucleotides match TRDD3. The CDR3 loop spans 20 amino acids. Germline V gene data show CDR1 as TSWWSYY and CDR2 as QGS. The V gene end was trimmed by 2 bases and the J gene end by 7 bases; junction bases not matched to a gene: 22. The chain's CDR3 is CALGEFRPFPMGDTASKLIF. For the CDR3, the DNA is TGTGCTCTTGGGGAATTTAGACCCTTCCCCATGGGGGATACCGCCAGTAAACTCATCTTT.

The V call is TRDV1, the J call TRDJ1; possible D gene TRDD2, 5 bases. CDR3 length: 20 amino acids. Germline lookup yields CDR1 TSWWSYY and CDR2 QGS. Trimming pared 0 bases from V and 0 bases from J, leaving 23 bases between. The CDR3 reads CALGELDWSKPLLYTDKLIF. In nucleotides, the CDR3 is TGTGCTCTTGGGGAACTAGATTGGTCCAAACCCCTTCTATACACCGATAAACTCATCTTT.

The V gene is TRDV1, the J gene TRDJ1; 8 bases align to TRDD3. In germline, CDR1 is TSWWSYY, CDR2 QGS. V shed 1 base, J shed 7 bases, and the junction held 17 bases outside the gene matches. CDR3 length: 18 amino acids. CDR3 bases: TGTGCTCTTGGGGAACGGGGAATTCGTGGGGGATTTGCCGGTAAACTCATCTTT. The encoded protein is CALGERGIRGGFAGKLIF.

With respect to this clone: This clone may be a read error of a much larger clone one base away. This specimen includes other DNA sequences encoding the same CDR3. The J gene is TRDJ1, the V gene TRDV1; TRDD3 matches 11 bases. V shed 2 bases and J 0 bases; nucleotides not matched to a gene: 17. This CDR3 spans 21 amino acids. The germline gives CDR1 TSWWSYY, CDR2 QGS. The DNA for the CDR3 is TGTGCTCTTGGGGAATACCCTCTGACCTGGGGGATACCCGCCTACACCGATAAACTCATCTTT. As protein: CALGEYPLTWGIPAYTDKLIF.

Comment on this clone: A much more abundant neighbour one base away suggests this may be a read error. Other DNA sequences in the same sample also yield this CDR3. This chain joins TRDV1 and TRDJ1; D unclear. The CDR3 has 22 residues. The germline CDR1 and CDR2 sequences are TSWWSYY and QGS. The V end lost 1 base, the J end lost 1 base, and 31 bases lay between the germline ends. The CDR3 DNA follows: TGTGCTCTTGGGGAACCGATCAAAGTCGTCGAGGGGTGGCGAAGTACCACCGATAAACTCATCTTT. It specifies CALGEPIKVVEGWRSTTDKLIF.

A few counts support this clone. An end of the junction does not agree with germline; a read error may underlie this. The sample contains more than one DNA sequence encoding this CDR3. The rearrangement joins TRDV1 to TRDJ1, with D perhaps matching TRDD3 (5 bases). Germline assignment: CDR1 TSWWSYY and CDR2 QGS. This CDR3 has 26 residues. The CDR3 DNA reads as TGTGCTCTTGGGCACCACCCCACCCAAAGAAAACCGGGGGTGAGTTTTGTTCCACGCCGCACCGATAAACTCATCTTC. It encodes CALGHHPTQRKPGVSFVPRRTDKLIF.

The chain combines TRDV1 with TRDJ2, with TRDD3 as a possible D gene (6 bases). This CDR3 is 21 amino acids long. Germline loops: CDR1 TSWWSYY, CDR2 QGS. Trimming left V 1 base short and J 2 bases short, with 26 bases between. Here the CDR3 reads CALGEQSPWWGSDLLTAQLFF. The DNA for the CDR3 is TGTGCTCTTGGGGAACAGTCCCCCTGGTGGGGGTCCGACTTATTGACAGCACAACTCTTCTTT.

This clone was counted between two and nine times. The genes are TRDV1 and TRDJ1; the D is unclear. V lost 3 bases and J lost 0, with 17 bases in between. The CDR3 spans 17 residues. CDR1 and CDR2 from the germline V gene are TSWWSYY and QGS. The CDR3, as DNA: TGTGCTCTTGGGGACCCGGTTGTGCGGGCCTACACCGATAAACTCATCTTT. It translates to CALGDPVVRAYTDKLIF.

This clone was detected only a few times. The chain combines TRDV1 with TRDJ2; TRDD2 agrees at 9 bases. V gave up 4 bases and J gave up 2 bases; unmatched junction bases: 20. This CDR3 is 21 amino acids long. The V gene's germline CDR1 is TSWWSYY and CDR2 QGS. The CDR3 spells CALGGTFLPRTVLWLTAQLFF. In DNA, the CDR3 is TGTGCTCTTGGGGGCACCTTCCTACCCCGTACCGTCCTGTGGTTGACAGCACAACTCTTCTTT.